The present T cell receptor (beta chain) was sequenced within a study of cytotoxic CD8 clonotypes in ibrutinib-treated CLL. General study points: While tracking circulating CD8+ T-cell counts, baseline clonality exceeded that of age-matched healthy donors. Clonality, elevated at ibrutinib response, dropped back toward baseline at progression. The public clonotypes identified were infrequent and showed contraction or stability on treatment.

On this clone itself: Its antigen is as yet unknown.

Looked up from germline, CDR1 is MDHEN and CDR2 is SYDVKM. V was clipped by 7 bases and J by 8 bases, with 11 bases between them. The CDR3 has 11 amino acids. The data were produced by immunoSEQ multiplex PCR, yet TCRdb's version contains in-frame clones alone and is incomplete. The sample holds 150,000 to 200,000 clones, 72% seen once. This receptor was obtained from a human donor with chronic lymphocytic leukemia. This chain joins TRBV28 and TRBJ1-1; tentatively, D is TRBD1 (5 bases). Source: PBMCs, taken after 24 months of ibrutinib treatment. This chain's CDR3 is CASTMGQEAFF. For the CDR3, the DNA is TGTGCCAGCACCATGGGGCAAGAAGCTTTCTTT. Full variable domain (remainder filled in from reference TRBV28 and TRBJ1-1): DVKVTQSSRYLVKRTGEKVFLECVQDMDHENMFWYRQDPGLGLRLIYFSYDVKMKEKGDIPEGYSVSREKKERFSLILESASTNQTSMYLCASTMGQEAFFGQGTRLTVV.